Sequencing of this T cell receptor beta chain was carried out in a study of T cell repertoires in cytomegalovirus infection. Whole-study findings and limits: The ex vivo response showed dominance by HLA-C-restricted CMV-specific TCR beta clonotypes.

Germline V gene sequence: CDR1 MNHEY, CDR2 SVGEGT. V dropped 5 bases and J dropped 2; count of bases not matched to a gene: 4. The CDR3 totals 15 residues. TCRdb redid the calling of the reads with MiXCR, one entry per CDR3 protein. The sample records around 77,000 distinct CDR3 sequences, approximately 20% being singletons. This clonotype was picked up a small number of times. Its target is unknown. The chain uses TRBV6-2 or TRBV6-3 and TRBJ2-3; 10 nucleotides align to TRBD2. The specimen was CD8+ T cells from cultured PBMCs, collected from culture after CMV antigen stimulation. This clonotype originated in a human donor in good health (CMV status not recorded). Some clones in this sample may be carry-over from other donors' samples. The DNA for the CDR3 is TGTGCCAGCAGTAGCCTAGCGGGGGCCACAGATACGCAGTATTTT. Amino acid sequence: CASSSLAGATDTQYF.